The 21 T cell receptor beta chains presented below share a single source sample, sequenced in a study of OX40 agonist ivuxolimab in advanced cancers. The library came from the immunoSEQ multiplex PCR assay. The clones in this table, taken by TCRdb from immuneACCESS, are in-frame only. Not every clone is retained; where verified, under half of the shortfall comes from an unresolved V gene, and the cause of the rest is unknown. The sample records some 77,000 clones, around 85% of which are singletons. 2% to 2.5% of the sample lies in the top ten. The source was CD4+ or CD8+ T cells sorted from blood, collected in a trial of the OX40 agonist ivuxolimab. Receptor source: an adult with an advanced solid tumor such as melanoma, head and neck, liver or kidney cancer.

The rearrangement uses TRBV28 and TRBJ1-5, with D hard to call. The CDR3 has 12 residues. CDR1 and CDR2 (germline): MDHEN, SYDVKM. With 8 bases removed from V and 0 bases from J, the gap between germline ends came to 5 bases. DNA for the CDR3: TGTGCCAGCCGAAATAGCAATCAGCCCCAGCATTTT. It translates to CASRNSNQPQHF.

This clone was observed a handful of times. The gene calls are TRBV28 and TRBJ2-7, with D perhaps TRBD1 (5 bases). This CDR3 contains 13 residues. The germline V and J ends were trimmed by 5 bases and 1 base, with 9 bases remaining between them. Germline V CDR1 and CDR2: MDHEN, SYDVKM. The chain's CDR3 is CASSIQDSYEQYF. The CDR3 nucleotides are TGTGCCAGCAGTATACAGGATTCCTACGAGCAGTACTTC.

The rearrangement links TRBV10-3 to TRBJ1-2; 7 bases align to TRBD1. Germline-derived CDR1 and CDR2 are ENHRY and SYGVKD. V gave up 0 bases and J gave up 7 bases; unmatched junction bases: 5. The CDR3 has 14 residues. CDR3 DNA: TGTGCCATCAGTGAGTCTAGGGGGCAAGGTGGCTACACCTTC. It specifies CAISESRGQGGYTF.

The chain carries TRBV4-1 and TRBJ1-4; TRBD1 matches at 7 bases. V shed 4 bases and J 7 bases; nucleotides not matched to a gene: 3. The CDR3 has 13 residues. Germline assignment: CDR1 MGHRA and CDR2 YSYEKL. The CDR3: CASSLQGREKLFF. CDR3 in DNA: TGCGCCAGCAGCCTACAGGGGCGTGAAAAACTGTTTTTT.

This clone was observed a handful of times. The chain joins TRBV13 to TRBJ1-2; 8 bases agree with TRBD1. The CDR3 extends over 16 amino acids. The germline gives CDR1 PRHDT, CDR2 FYEKMQ (reference sequence). Germline trimming cut 3 bases from V and 3 bases from J; bases unmatched to any gene: 9. CDR3 DNA sequence: TGTGCCAGCAGCTTCCGACAGGGGCGGTCAGACTATGGCTACACCTTC. This sequence encodes CASSFRQGRSDYGYTF.

The chain employs TRBV5-1 and TRBJ2-5; no clear D gene. CDR3 size: 12 residues. V was cut by 4 bases and J by 5 bases, with 9 bases left in between. Per germline, CDR1 SGHRS and CDR2 YFSETQ. Here the CDR3 DNA reads TGCGCCAGCAGCGCCGTGGGGGAGACCCAGTACTTC. This codes for CASSAVGETQYF.

The rearrangement links TRBV10-3 to TRBJ2-3; weak D call: TRBD2 (5 bases). V dropped 7 bases and J dropped 0 bases, with 11 bases sitting between them. The length of the CDR3 is 14 residues. Germline V lookup: CDR1 ENHRY, CDR2 SYGVKD. The CDR3 region is CAITPAASTDTQYF. The DNA for the CDR3 is TGTGCCATCACCCCAGCGGCTAGCACAGATACGCAGTATTTT.

The gene calls are TRBV7-8 and TRBJ2-7; a possible D gene is TRBD1 (6 bases). The V gene lost 0 bases and the J gene lost 1 base, with 16 bases spanning the gap. Germline V gene sequence: CDR1 SGHVS, CDR2 FQNEAQ. CDR3 length: 17 amino acids. CDR3 nucleotide sequence: TGTGCCAGCAGCTTAGCCCGTGGGGGCAGTGGTTCCTACGAGCAGTACTTC. Amino acid sequence: CASSLARGGSGSYEQYF. Combining the CDR3 with reference TRBV7-8 and TRBJ2-7 gives the whole variable domain GAGVSQSPRYKVAKRGQDVALRCDPISGHVSLFWYQQALGQGPEFLTYFQNEAQLDKSGLPSDRFFAERPEGSVSTLKIQRTQQEDSAVYLCASSLARGGSGSYEQYFGPGTRLTVT.

The chain carries TRBV5-4 and TRBJ1-2; the match to TRBD1 covers 8 bases. The length of the CDR3 is 14 residues. From germline, CDR1 is SGHNT and CDR2 YYREEE (reference sequence). Trimming cost V 4 bases and J 8 bases; bases outside gene matches: 10. The CDR3 DNA sequence: TGTGCCAGCAGCGGACCCCGACAGGGGAAGGGCTACACCTTC. Translated: CASSGPRQGKGYTF.

The DNA of the CDR3 is TGTGCCAGCAGGAGGACAGAATCCAATGAAAAACTGTTTTTT. Its protein is CASRRTESNEKLFF. The chain has TRBV2 and TRBJ1-4; tentatively, D is TRBD1 (6 bases). V lost 6 bases, J lost 5 bases, and 13 bases lay in between. CDR3 length: 14 residues. In germline, CDR1 is SNHLY, CDR2 FYNNEI.

The rearrangement links TRBV6-5 to TRBJ2-7, with D uncertain. The CDR3 is 14 residues long. Trimming shortened V by 5 bases and J by 4 bases, and 15 bases separated the two germline ends. The V gene's germline CDR1 is MNHEY and CDR2 SVGAGI. The DNA of the CDR3 is TGTGCCAGCAGTCCGCCTCGACGGAGATACGAGCAGTACTTC. Amino acids: CASSPPRRRYEQYF.

V is TRBV28 and J is TRBJ1-5; D is ambiguous. CDR1 and CDR2 (germline): MDHEN, SYDVKM. The CDR3 has 18 residues. V lost 2 bases to trimming and J lost 5 bases, with 22 bases between them. The CDR3, as DNA: TGTGCCAGCAGTTTAACCCTCGGATTGGGGAGTATCGATCAGCCCCAGCATTTT. Residues: CASSLTLGLGSIDQPQHF.

The chain uses TRBV18 and TRBJ2-4, with 9 bases fitting TRBD1. Unmatched junction bases numbered 7, after V lost 4 bases and J lost 3 bases. Germline V gives CDR1 KGHSH, CDR2 LQKENI. This CDR3 has 16 residues. The CDR3, as DNA: TGTGCCAGCTCACTCACAGGGGGCGCCGGCAAAAACATTCAGTACTTC. This codes for CASSLTGGAGKNIQYF.

A few counts support this clone. V usage is TRBV5-1 and J usage is TRBJ2-5; D may be TRBD2 (5 bases). V lost 4 bases and J 1 base, leaving 11 bases between the germline ends. Germline V gene data show CDR1 as SGHRS and CDR2 as YFSETQ. The CDR3 extends over 14 amino acids. CDR3 sequence: CASSPDGIQETQYF. In DNA form, the CDR3 reads TGCGCCAGCAGCCCCGACGGGATCCAAGAGACCCAGTACTTC.

V gene TRBV7-2 combines with J gene TRBJ2-2; the D gene is possibly TRBD1 (5 bases). From germline, CDR1 is SGHTA and CDR2 FQGNSA. Trimming removed 1 base from V and 2 bases from J, with 8 bases in between. The CDR3 runs to 15 residues. The DNA of the CDR3 is TGTGCCAGCAGCTTAGGCAGGGCAAACACCGGGGAGCTGTTTTTT. Translated, it gives CASSLGRANTGELFF.

The genes are TRBV18 and TRBJ1-1; the D gene is possibly TRBD1 (6 bases). Germline V gene lookup returns CDR1 KGHSH and CDR2 LQKENI. The V gene lost 4 bases and the J gene lost 1 base, with 13 bases spanning the gap. The CDR3 is made up of 15 amino acids. CDR3 sequence reads: CASSQNRAGNTEAFF. The CDR3 coding sequence is TGTGCCAGCTCACAGAACAGGGCAGGGAACACTGAAGCTTTCTTT.

This clone was recorded once. This chain joins TRBV9 and TRBJ1-1; possible D gene TRBD1, 6 bases. Trimming took off 5 bases at V and 6 bases at J, with 17 bases between the two ends. The CDR3 length is 14 residues. Germline CDR1 and CDR2: SGDLS and YYNGEE. The CDR3: CASSYGQRRSEAFF. The CDR3 coding sequence is TGTGCCAGCAGTTATGGACAGAGGAGATCTGAAGCTTTCTTT.

This chain uses TRBV28 with TRBJ2-7; 7 nucleotides align to TRBD1. Germline CDR1 reads MDHEN; CDR2 reads SYDVKM. V shed 6 bases, J shed 3 bases, and the junction held 8 bases outside the gene matches. The CDR3 has 14 residues. The CDR3 region has the DNA TGTGCCAGCAGCGCCCCGAGACAGGGCTACGAGCAGTACTTC. This sequence encodes CASSAPRQGYEQYF.

In its sample, this clone was seen a few times. The chain links TRBV9 to TRBJ2-2; D uncertain. The length of the CDR3 is 13 residues. CDR1 is SGDLS and CDR2 is YYNGEE in the germline V gene. V was shortened by 0 bases and J by 6 bases, with 6 bases between the two germline ends. CDR3 residues: CASSVEVAGELFF. The CDR3 region has the DNA TGTGCCAGCAGCGTAGAAGTGGCCGGGGAGCTGTTTTTT. Based on the CDR3 plus reference TRBV9 and TRBJ2-2, the full variable domain is DSGVTQTPKHLITATGQRVTLRCSPRSGDLSVYWYQQSLDQGLQFLIQYYNGEERAKGNILERFSAQQFPDLHSELNLSSLELGDSALYFCASSVEVAGELFFGEGSRLTVL.

This rearrangement joins TRBV5-1 to TRBJ2-7, with 10 bases matching TRBD1. From germline, CDR1 is SGHRS and CDR2 YFSETQ. This CDR3 is built from 16 residues. V lost 4 bases and J lost 1; bases outside the gene matches: 8. In DNA form, the CDR3 reads TGCGCCAGCAGCGCTGACAGGGGGCCTGTGTCCTACGAGCAGTACTTC. Its translation is CASSADRGPVSYEQYF.

J is TRBJ1-2 and V is TRBV28; D remains unclear. Germline CDR1 MDHEN, CDR2 SYDVKM. The CDR3 is 15 amino acids. V lost 4 bases, J lost 1 base, and 13 bases lay in between. CDR3 DNA: TGTGCCAGCAGTTCAATCCCGACGGGTAACTATGGCTACACCTTC. This gives the protein CASSSIPTGNYGYTF.